The following is a T cell receptor beta chain sequence with its context. Its antigen is not identified. The data are from a study of blood T cells in healthy people across ages. Whole-study results and caveats: Shifts in expanded clonotypes may have been confounded by donor CMV status, which was unknown. With unsorted PBMCs, a conclusive comparison of naive versus antigen-experienced cells was not possible. Older age went with lower TCR beta diversity per million T cells, in a roughly linear way.

It was with a sample-barcoded 5' primer and a J-beta primer mix that a second PCR of roughly 7 to 11 cycles was run. One entry per CDR3 protein results from TCRdb running MiXCR on the 5' RACE reads. The sample gives hundreds of thousands of distinct CDR3 sequences, roughly three fifths of which show up once; around 24% is in the top ten. This TCR was sampled from a man in his forties or fifties in good health. The sample was blood.

CDR3 nucleotide sequence: TGTGCCAGCTGCGACGGGGCAGCAAATTATAATTCACCCCTCCACTTT. It specifies CASCDGAANYNSPLHF. J is TRBJ1-6 and V is TRBV27; TRBD1 might be the D (5 bases). Looked up from germline, CDR1 is MNHEY and CDR2 is SMNVEV (reference sequence). The CDR3 has 16 residues. V lost 8 bases to trimming and J lost 4 bases, with 18 bases between them.